This T cell receptor beta chain originates from a study of blood T cell repertoires in COVID-19. Study-level background: Whether acute or convalescent, the COVID-19 samples came from the United States, Italy and Spain. Sources were T cells, B-cell-depleted T cells, or PBMCs; the material itself was cDNA or gDNA.

Original handling: Estimated nucleated cell counts came from reference gene primer amplification. The assay was immunoSEQ multiplex PCR, and TCRdb's table has in-frame clones only and misses some. V and J calls plus clone size are reproduced from that table; the DNA served to infer D and trimming. The data show about 150,000 clones, 70% to 85% seen once. Germline V lookup: CDR1 SGHVS, CDR2 FNYEAQ. V shed 5 bases and J shed 3 bases, with 19 bases lying between them. The CDR3 consists of 16 residues. Sequenced sample: peripheral blood. The TCR was taken from a man aged 55 to 70 who had recovered from COVID-19. V is TRBV7-6 and J is TRBJ1-1; D uncertain. The CDR3 nucleotides are TGTGCCAGCAGCATGGCGGCCGGCATACGGGACACTGAAGCTTTCTTT. Its translation: CASSMAAGIRDTEAFF.